The next 29 T cell receptor beta chains were all read from a single sample in a study of yellow fever vaccine responses in identical twins. MiXCR, applied by TCRdb to the RT-PCR reads, yields one record per CDR3 protein. The sample has fewer than 200 distinct CDR3 sequences, 50% seen once. The material was T cells from blood (PBMCs), unsorted or a sorted subset (not recorded which), obtained before or after yellow fever vaccination (not recorded which). All receptors derive from a female donor who received the yellow fever vaccine.

This clonotype ranks as hyperexpanded (1% or more). This sequence joins TRBV4-1 and TRBJ1-2, with D possibly matching TRBD1 (5 bases). Germline-derived CDR1 and CDR2 are MGHRA and YSYEKL. The CDR3 runs 15 residues. Trimming pared 1 base from V and 4 bases from J, leaving 13 bases between. CDR3 in amino acids: CASSQVAGTSYGYTF. CDR3 nucleotide sequence: TGCGCCAGCAGCCAAGTGGCAGGGACCAGCTATGGCTACACCTTC.

The chain links TRBV5-4 to TRBJ2-1, with D perhaps TRBD2 (5 bases). CDR3 size: 15 residues. V lost 0 bases, J lost 6 bases, and 13 bases lay in between. Looked up from germline, CDR1 is SGHNT and CDR2 is YYREEE (reference sequence). CDR3 loop: CASSLGTFRGNEQFF. The CDR3 DNA reads as TGTGCCAGCAGCTTGGGGACTTTCCGTGGCAATGAGCAGTTCTTC.

This clonotype appeared a single time. V gene TRBV15 combines with J gene TRBJ1-1; maybe TRBD1 (5 bases). V was pared by 1 base and J by 6 bases, with 9 bases between. There are 13 residues in the CDR3. Germline V gene sequence: CDR1 LNHNV, CDR2 YYDKDF (reference sequence). CDR3 loop: CATSRVTGAEAFF. In DNA form, the CDR3 reads TGTGCCACCAGCAGAGTAACAGGAGCTGAAGCTTTCTTT.

This clonotype was detected a few times. The rearrangement links TRBV10-1 to TRBJ1-6; no firm D call. Germline CDR1 and CDR2: WNHNN and SYGVQD (reference sequence). The CDR3 is 15 residues long. Trimming shortened V by 8 bases and J by 6 bases, and 17 bases separated the two germline ends. CDR3 residues: CASCSYREINSPLHF. The CDR3 nucleotides read TGCGCCAGCTGTTCCTACAGAGAGATTAATTCACCCCTCCACTTT.

This clonotype has just one count. The CDR3 spells CASSPRSWDRGGYGYTF. The CDR3 nucleotides read TGTGCCAGCTCACCTAGAAGCTGGGACAGGGGAGGGTATGGCTACACCTTC. V is TRBV18 and J is TRBJ1-2; 10 positions match TRBD1. CDR1 KGHSH and CDR2 LQKENI come from the germline V gene. CDR3 length: 17 amino acids. V gave up 3 bases and J gave up 5 bases; unmatched junction bases: 12. Variable domain in full (rest from reference TRBV18 and TRBJ1-2): NAGVMQNPRHLVRRRGQEARLRCSPMKGHSHVYWYRQLPEEGLKFMVYLQKENIIDESGMPKERFSAEFPKEGPSILRIQQVVRGDSAAYFCASSPRSWDRGGYGYTFGSGTRLTVV.

The gene calls are TRBV3-1 and TRBJ1-1; D gene uncertain. CDR1 is LGHDT and CDR2 is YNNKEL in the germline V gene (reference sequence). Between the trimmed V and J ends, which lost 3 bases and 4 bases, there was a span of 12 bases. This CDR3 comprises 14 residues. This CDR3 reads CASSHGLVVTEAFF. The CDR3 nucleotides are TGTGCCAGCAGCCACGGACTGGTCGTCACTGAAGCTTTCTTT.

The V gene is TRBV6-2 or TRBV6-3, the J gene TRBJ1-1; D uncertain. CDR1 is MNHEY and CDR2 is SVGEGT in the germline V gene. The V end was cut by 0 bases, the J end by 1 base, with 9 bases between. This CDR3 comprises 15 residues. For the CDR3, the DNA is TGTGCCAGCAGTTACTCGAGAAGACAGAACACTGAAGCTTTCTTT. Amino acids: CASSYSRRQNTEAFF.

In this sample, this clonotype turned up a few times. CDR3 sequence: CASSRRQAGNTIYF. CDR3 sequence (DNA): TGTGCCAGCAGTCGCCGACAGGCTGGAAACACCATATATTTT. The chain joins TRBV6-1 to TRBJ1-3, with a weak D call TRBD1 (6 bases). V was cut by 5 bases and J by 2 bases, with 10 bases left in between. Germline V CDR1 and CDR2: MNHNS, SASEGT. The CDR3 loop spans 14 amino acids.

The chain joins TRBV4-2 to TRBJ1-2; D is uncertain. Trimming removed 1 base at V and 4 bases at J, with 10 bases between. There are 14 residues in the CDR3. Germline CDR1 reads LGHNA; CDR2 reads YNFKEQ. The CDR3 reads CASSQGGEGYGYTF. As DNA, the CDR3 is TGTGCCAGCAGCCAAGGGGGAGAGGGCTATGGCTACACCTTC.

This rearrangement joins TRBV6-1 to TRBJ2-3; D call uncertain. The CDR3 extends over 13 amino acids. Germline V lookup: CDR1 MNHNS, CDR2 SASEGT. The ends were cut back, 5 bases at V and 7 bases at J, with 13 bases in the middle. In DNA form, the CDR3 reads TGTGCCAGCAGTCCCGCTCCGATAAATACGCAGTATTTT. This translates into CASSPAPINTQYF.

CDR3: CAITMGGTTEAFF. The CDR3, as DNA: TGTGCCATCACTATGGGGGGAACAACTGAAGCTTTCTTT. The chain is built from TRBV10-3 and TRBJ1-1, with a tentative D call TRBD1 (5 bases). The CDR3 is made up of 13 amino acids. Trimming removed 7 bases from V and 5 bases from J, with 14 bases in between. The germline gives CDR1 ENHRY, CDR2 SYGVKD.

By share, this clonotype counts as hyperexpanded. The chain joins TRBV10-3 to TRBJ1-1; 9 nucleotides match TRBD1. Germline CDR1 is ENHRY and CDR2 is SYGVKD. The V and J ends lost 7 bases and 1 base, in that order; junction bases with no gene match: 4. This CDR3 is built from 14 residues. The CDR3 sequence: CAITPTGGNTEAFF. Here the CDR3 DNA reads TGTGCCATCACCCCGACAGGGGGGAACACTGAAGCTTTCTTT.

The V call is TRBV19, the J call TRBJ2-3, with D tentatively TRBD1 (6 bases). Germline values: CDR1 LNHDA, CDR2 SQIVND (reference sequence). Deletions cut 5 bases from V and 0 bases from J, with 9 bases between. CDR3 length: 14 residues. The CDR3 loop is CASSVQGSTDTQYF. CDR3 nucleotide sequence: TGTGCCAGTAGTGTACAGGGTAGCACAGATACGCAGTATTTT.

CDR3 sequence reads: CSVEEKGDYGYTF. CDR3 DNA sequence: TGCAGCGTTGAAGAAAAGGGGGACTATGGCTACACCTTC. This chain connects TRBV29-1 to TRBJ1-2; the D gene is possibly TRBD1 (6 bases). This CDR3 is built from 13 residues. Looked up from germline, CDR1 is SQVTM and CDR2 is ANQGSEA. V was cut by 0 bases and J by 3 bases, with 8 bases left in between. Full variable domain (remainder filled in from reference TRBV29-1 and TRBJ1-2): SAVISQKPSRDICQRGTSLTIQCQVDSQVTMMFWYRQQPGQSLTLIATANQGSEATYESGFVIDKFPISRPNLTFSTLTVSNMSPEDSSIYLCSVEEKGDYGYTFGSGTRLTVV.

This clonotype appeared a single time. The V call is TRBV4-3, the J call TRBJ2-7; 7 bases map to TRBD1. V was clipped by 1 base and J by 3 bases; unmatched bases: 9. The germline V gene encodes CDR1 LGHNA and CDR2 YSLEER. The CDR3 covers 16 residues. The CDR3 DNA reads TGCGCCAGCAGCCAAGTGGCAGGGGGTGGTCACTACGAGCAGTACTTC. This sequence encodes CASSQVAGGGHYEQYF.

The chain recombines TRBV20-1 with TRBJ2-3; 8 nucleotides match TRBD2. The length of the CDR3 is 13 residues. Trimming removed 6 bases from V and 5 bases from J; junction bases left unmatched: 7. Germline CDR1 and CDR2: DFQATT and SNEGSKA (reference sequence). CDR3 amino acids: CSALGLAVDTQYF. The CDR3 DNA reads TGCAGTGCCCTCGGACTAGCCGTAGATACGCAGTATTTT.

This clonotype was observed once. V gene TRBV6-1 combines with J gene TRBJ2-7; D call uncertain. CDR1 and CDR2 (germline): MNHNS, SASEGT. The CDR3 covers 14 residues. The V end lost 6 bases, the J end lost 2 bases, and 14 bases lay between the germline ends. The CDR3 DNA is TGTGCCAGCAGCCCGGACCTCTCACCCTACGAGCAGTACTTC. This codes for CASSPDLSPYEQYF.

The chain carries TRBV7-9 and TRBJ1-2, with TRBD1 matching over 7 bases. The germline CDR1 and CDR2 sequences are SEHNR and FQNEAQ (reference sequence). The CDR3 has 16 amino acids. After removal of 4 bases from V and 4 bases from J, the junction contained 12 bases not matched to a gene. The CDR3 protein is CASSSDRDSLFYGYTF. The CDR3 DNA is TGTGCCAGCAGCTCCGACCGGGACAGTCTGTTCTATGGCTACACCTTC.

CDR3 amino acids: CASSRDSNNYGYTF. CDR3 nucleotide sequence: TGTGCCAGCAGCCGGGACTCTAATAACTATGGCTACACCTTC. This chain connects TRBV12-3 or TRBV12-4 to TRBJ1-2; D is possibly TRBD1 (5 bases). V dropped 6 bases and J dropped 1 base, with 12 bases sitting between them. CDR3 size: 14 residues.

This clonotype was seen only a few times. The V call is TRBV6-4, the J call TRBJ1-2, with TRBD1 matching 11 bases. There are 15 residues in the CDR3. V shed 0 bases and J 8 bases; nucleotides not matched to a gene: 5. Germline values: CDR1 MRHNA, CDR2 SNTAGT. CDR3 in DNA: TGTGCCAGCAGTGACTCGGGACAGGGGGTAGGCGGCTACACCTTC. It is translated as CASSDSGQGVGGYTF.

By frequency in the sample, this clonotype is hyperexpanded. The J gene is TRBJ1-1, the V gene TRBV4-3; D unclear. Trimming took off 0 bases at V and 6 bases at J, with 14 bases between the two ends. The CDR3 sequence is 15 residues long. CDR1 LGHNA and CDR2 YSLEER come from the germline V gene. The CDR3 is CASSQDSLGQAEAFF. The DNA for the CDR3 is TGCGCCAGCAGCCAAGATAGTCTGGGTCAGGCTGAAGCTTTCTTT.

The CDR3 sequence is CASSPWGSGVTDTQYF. In nucleotides, the CDR3 is TGTGCCAGCAGTCCCTGGGGTAGCGGGGTCACAGATACGCAGTATTTT. V usage is TRBV12-3 or TRBV12-4 and J usage is TRBJ2-3, with 8 bases lining up with TRBD2. The ends lost 5 bases at V and 2 bases at J; junction bases unmatched: 9. The CDR3 sequence is 16 residues long.

Regarding this clonotype: An end of the junction does not agree with germline; a read error may underlie this. The chain is built from TRBV10-3 and TRBJ1-1, with 10 bases lining up with TRBD1. Germline assignment: CDR1 ENHRY and CDR2 SYGVKD. This CDR3 is 14 amino acids long. The DNA for the CDR3 is TGTGCCACCAGACAGGGGGCCGTGAACACTGGAGCTTTCTTT. This encodes CATRQGAVNTGAFF.

The chain employs TRBV7-9 and TRBJ1-1, with 7 nucleotides matching TRBD1. CDR1 and CDR2 (germline): SEHNR, FQNEAQ (reference sequence). The CDR3 extends over 13 amino acids. After removal of 5 bases from V and 5 bases from J, the junction contained 5 bases not matched to a gene. This CDR3 reads CASSPPGGTEAFF. CDR3 coding DNA: TGTGCCAGCAGCCCCCCAGGGGGTACTGAAGCTTTCTTT.

V usage is TRBV18 and J usage is TRBJ2-6; TRBD1 matches 8 bases. The CDR3 contains 16 residues. In germline, CDR1 is KGHSH, CDR2 LQKENI. The V and J ends lost 3 bases and 0 bases, in that order; junction bases with no gene match: 1. The CDR3 DNA sequence: TGTGCCAGCTCACCGGACAGGGCCTCTGGGGCCAACGTCCTGACTTTC. Translation gives CASSPDRASGANVLTF. Filled out from reference TRBV18 and TRBJ2-6, the complete variable domain reads NAGVMQNPRHLVRRRGQEARLRCSPMKGHSHVYWYRQLPEEGLKFMVYLQKENIIDESGMPKERFSAEFPKEGPSILRIQQVVRGDSAAYFCASSPDRASGANVLTFGAGSRLTVL.

This clonotype turned up a few times. The chain combines TRBV30 with TRBJ1-3, with a tentative D call TRBD1 (5 bases). The CDR3 totals 12 residues. From germline, CDR1 is GTSNPN and CDR2 SVGIG (reference sequence). V was cut by 8 bases and J by 1 base, with 9 bases left in between. The CDR3 sequence: CAGRQSGNTIYF. Written as DNA, the CDR3 is TGTGCCGGCAGACAGTCTGGAAACACCATATATTTT.

The chain uses TRBV29-1 and TRBJ2-3; 7 bases match TRBD1. Germline V lookup: CDR1 SQVTM, CDR2 ANQGSEA. The CDR3 covers 15 residues. With V trimmed by 6 bases and J by 1 base, 10 bases remained unmatched. For the CDR3, the DNA is TGCAGCGTCTCGGCAGGGGGAGTGGGCACAGATACGCAGTATTTT. This gives the protein CSVSAGGVGTDTQYF.

V is TRBV12-3 or TRBV12-4 and J is TRBJ2-1, with TRBD2 matching 8 bases. The CDR3 consists of 13 residues. V dropped 5 bases and J dropped 6; count of bases not matched to a gene: 3. The CDR3 DNA reads TGTGCCAGCAGTCGTGGGACTAGCAATGAGCAGTTCTTC. It encodes CASSRGTSNEQFF.

Note on this clonotype: One end of the junction is discordant with germline, which a read error may explain. The rearrangement uses TRBV9 and TRBJ1-2; D not certain. Germline V CDR1 and CDR2: SGDLS, YYNGEE. The CDR3 covers 14 residues. The CDR3 sequence: CASSAVSLPPGESF. In DNA form, the CDR3 reads TGTGCCAGCAGCGCAGTCAGTCTCCCCCCGGGAGAGTCCTTC.